These 25 T cell receptor beta chains were all obtained from the same sample, sequenced in a study of beta chain features in type 1 diabetes. Sequenced material consisted of expressed TCRB transcripts (all of the isolated RNA was reverse transcribed). Sequencing was performed with immunoSEQ multiplex PCR; in TCRdb, only in-frame clones are kept and a portion is missing. The sample lists around 140,000 clones, about 9.7% occurring once. Sequenced material: central memory CD4+ T cells from blood. These receptors were collected from a woman between 35 and 50 years old in good health.

Only a few counts were recorded for this clone. The V call is TRBV7-9, the J call TRBJ1-2; tentative D call: TRBD1 (6 bases). V lost 3 bases, J lost 6 bases, and 14 bases lay in between. The CDR3 sequence is 14 residues long. The V gene's germline CDR1 is SEHNR and CDR2 FQNEAQ (reference sequence). The CDR3 spells CASSFSGVIDGYTF. The CDR3 DNA reads TGTGCCAGCAGCTTTTCAGGGGTGATCGATGGCTACACCTTC.

J is TRBJ2-3 and V is TRBV4-1; D not resolved. The CDR3 spans 13 residues. The germline gives CDR1 MGHRA, CDR2 YSYEKL. V was pared by 0 bases and J by 6 bases, with 7 bases between. CDR3 sequence: CASSQEAEDTQYF. CDR3 nucleotides: TGCGCCAGCAGCCAAGAGGCGGAGGATACGCAGTATTTT.

This clone was seen at least ten times. The chain employs TRBV5-1 and TRBJ2-7, with D uncertain. The CDR3 loop spans 14 amino acids. The V gene's germline CDR1 is SGHRS and CDR2 YFSETQ. Trimming cost V 0 bases and J 0 bases, with 7 bases left between them. CDR3 residues: CASSLAVSSYEQYF. Here the CDR3 DNA reads TGCGCCAGCAGCTTGGCCGTCAGCTCCTACGAGCAGTACTTC.

The chain links TRBV7-9 to TRBJ2-7; TRBD2 aligns across 10 bases. This CDR3 spans 13 amino acids. Germline V CDR1 and CDR2: SEHNR, FQNEAQ (reference sequence). The V gene end was trimmed by 5 bases and the J gene end by 6 bases; junction bases not matched to a gene: 4. The DNA for the CDR3 is TGTGCCAGCAGCCTAAAGCGGGGGGGCGAGCAGTACTTC. It is translated as CASSLKRGGEQYF.

This chain connects TRBV6-6 to TRBJ1-1, with TRBD1 matching 7 bases. CDR3 length: 13 residues. The V gene end was trimmed by 6 bases and the J gene end by 10 bases; junction bases not matched to a gene: 11. The germline gives CDR1 MNHNY, CDR2 SVGAGI (reference sequence). CDR3 nucleotides: TGTGCCAGCAGCGGGGGGGACAGTTTGATAGCTTTCTTT. Protein product: CASSGGDSLIAFF.

In this sample, this clone turned up a few times. The V call is TRBV7-2, the J call TRBJ1-1, with TRBD1 matching 9 bases. This CDR3 has 13 amino acids. In germline, CDR1 is SGHTA, CDR2 FQGNSA. With 5 bases clipped from V and 10 bases from J, the junction kept 8 bases outside the gene matches. The CDR3 sequence: CASSPWTGATAFF. As DNA, the CDR3 is TGTGCCAGCAGCCCCTGGACAGGGGCCACAGCTTTCTTT.

The J gene is TRBJ1-2, the V gene TRBV6-6; D possibly corresponds to TRBD1 (6 bases). The germline V and J ends were trimmed by 4 bases and 4 bases, with 13 bases remaining between them. In germline, CDR1 is MNHNY, CDR2 SVGAGI (reference sequence). The CDR3 has 14 residues. The CDR3: CASSLGPDSYGYTF. The CDR3 DNA is TGTGCCAGCAGTTTGGGCCCGGACAGCTATGGCTACACCTTC.

About this clone: The limits of the CDR3 on the DNA are not certain, so only TCRdb's listed CDR3 is given. V and J are TRBV29-1 and TRBJ1-3; the table gives TRBD1 as D, unverified against the DNA. The CDR3 is 12 amino acids in total, end residues counted. The V gene's germline CDR1 is SQVTM and CDR2 ANQGSEA. CDR3 sequence: CSVGQGAPPVYF.

This clone was picked up a small number of times. The chain couples TRBV20-1 to TRBJ2-1; D is unclear. The CDR3 sequence is 11 residues long. The ends were cut back, 3 bases at V and 7 bases at J, with 7 bases in the middle. Germline V gene lookup returns CDR1 DFQATT and CDR2 SNEGSKA (reference sequence). CDR3 nucleotide sequence: TGCAGTGCTAGTAAACAGAATGAGCAGTTCTTC. It encodes CSASKQNEQFF.

The J gene is TRBJ2-3, the V gene TRBV27, with TRBD2 matching 9 bases. The germline CDR1 and CDR2 sequences are MNHEY and SMNVEV (reference sequence). The CDR3 is 15 amino acids. V gave up 4 bases and J gave up 5 bases; unmatched junction bases: 7. CDR3 sequence (DNA): TGTGCCAGCAGTTCTGACGGACTAGCGTTAGATACGCAGTATTTT. This gives the protein CASSSDGLALDTQYF.

This clone was seen only a few times. The chain joins TRBV4-3 to TRBJ2-1; TRBD1 matches 11 bases. Trimming at V came to 4 bases and at J to 6 bases, leaving 8 bases not matched to a gene. Germline-derived CDR1 and CDR2 are LGHNA and YSLEER. This CDR3 has 16 residues. CDR3 DNA sequence: TGCGCCAGCAGCCCACCCTCCGGGACAGGGGGCAATGAGCAGTTCTTC. This codes for CASSPPSGTGGNEQFF.

This clone was seen repeatedly, ten times or more. V is TRBV7-2 and J is TRBJ2-7, with D possibly TRBD1 on 5 matching bases. V was cut by 0 bases and J by 7 bases, with 10 bases left in between. The CDR3 spans 13 residues. CDR1 and CDR2 (germline): SGHTA, FQGNSA. The CDR3 is CASSLATKGEQYF. The DNA of the CDR3 is TGTGCCAGCAGCTTAGCGACGAAGGGGGAGCAGTACTTC.

This clone has more than one count but fewer than ten. This chain links TRBV5-4 with TRBJ2-4; 9 positions match TRBD1. There are 16 residues in the CDR3. From germline, CDR1 is SGHNT and CDR2 YYREEE (reference sequence). V was clipped by 3 bases and J by 2 bases; unmatched bases: 6. The CDR3 spells CASSSLDRGPKNIQYF. CDR3 DNA: TGTGCCAGCAGCTCCCTGGACAGGGGTCCCAAAAACATTCAGTACTTC.

Only a few counts were recorded for this clone. V usage is TRBV7-2 and J usage is TRBJ1-3, with a possible D match to TRBD1 (5 bases). Germline CDR1 SGHTA, CDR2 FQGNSA. CDR3 length: 15 amino acids. V lost 3 bases and J 0 bases, leaving 9 bases between the germline ends. CDR3 sequence reads: CASSFTTVSGNTIYF. DNA for the CDR3: TGTGCCAGCAGCTTCACGACAGTCTCTGGAAACACCATATATTTT.

V and J are TRBV7-8 and TRBJ2-5, with 9 positions matching TRBD2. Trimming at V came to 5 bases and at J to 5 bases, leaving 6 bases not matched to a gene. Germline CDR1 is SGHVS and CDR2 is FQNEAQ. The CDR3 is made up of 14 amino acids. In DNA form, the CDR3 reads TGTGCCAGCAGCCGTCTGCTAGCGGGGGAGACCCAGTACTTC. It codes for CASSRLLAGETQYF. The entire variable domain, with the rest obtained from reference TRBV7-8 and TRBJ2-5, is as follows: GAGVSQSPRYKVAKRGQDVALRCDPISGHVSLFWYQQALGQGPEFLTYFQNEAQLDKSGLPSDRFFAERPEGSVSTLKIQRTQQEDSAVYLCASSRLLAGETQYFGPGTRLLVL.

The sample holds many counts of this clone. The rearrangement uses TRBV19 and TRBJ2-1; tentatively, D is TRBD2 (6 bases). CDR1 and CDR2 from the germline V gene are LNHDA and SQIVND (reference sequence). The CDR3 length is 15 residues. Deletions cut 3 bases from V and 10 bases from J, with 19 bases between. CDR3 DNA: TGTGCCAGTAGTATGGTCTCTAGCGTCACCCTCGAGCAGTTCTTC. This gives the protein CASSMVSSVTLEQFF.

The chain joins TRBV10-2 to TRBJ1-5; D might be TRBD1 (6 bases). V lost 0 bases and J 0 bases, leaving 12 bases between the germline ends. The CDR3 length is 17 residues. Per germline, CDR1 WSHSY and CDR2 SAAADI. DNA of the CDR3: TGCGCCAGCAGTGAGTCGGGGGGGCCCATTAGCAATCAGCCCCAGCATTTT. Protein sequence: CASSESGGPISNQPQHF.

This chain links TRBV19 with TRBJ1-2; D is uncertain. The CDR3 loop spans 14 amino acids. V lost 10 bases and J lost 6, with 21 bases in between. Germline V gives CDR1 LNHDA, CDR2 SQIVND (reference sequence). Here the CDR3 reads CATSRQPGPNGYTF. CDR3 bases: TGTGCCACCAGTCGGCAGCCAGGTCCGAATGGCTACACCTTC.

This clone was seen only a few times. The chain uses TRBV4-1 and TRBJ2-3; D is undetermined. V was clipped by 1 base and J by 0 bases, with 5 bases between them. This CDR3 has 14 amino acids. Germline-derived CDR1 and CDR2 are MGHRA and YSYEKL. DNA for the CDR3: TGCGCCAGCAGCCAAGGGGCTAGCACAGATACGCAGTATTTT. It translates to CASSQGASTDTQYF.

This clone has more than one count but fewer than ten. The chain recombines TRBV6-1 with TRBJ1-2, with unresolved D. Germline V lookup: CDR1 MNHNS, CDR2 SASEGT. V dropped 0 bases and J dropped 3 bases, with 8 bases sitting between them. The CDR3 contains 14 residues. CDR3: CASSEALSDYGYTF. The DNA for the CDR3 is TGTGCCAGCAGTGAAGCGCTGTCAGACTATGGCTACACCTTC.

A few counts support this clone. The V call is TRBV5-5, the J call TRBJ2-7; 7 bases map to TRBD1. There are 14 residues in the CDR3. Trimming at V came to 4 bases and at J to 1 base, leaving 5 bases not matched to a gene. Germline assignment: CDR1 SGHKS and CDR2 YYEKEE (reference sequence). The CDR3 loop is CASSRDSNSYEQYF. The CDR3 nucleotides are TGTGCCAGCAGCCGGGACAGTAATTCCTACGAGCAGTACTTC.

The chain joins TRBV19 to TRBJ2-1; TRBD2 aligns across 13 bases. V gave up 9 bases and J gave up 6 bases; unmatched junction bases: 14. This CDR3 has 17 residues. Per the germline V gene, CDR1 is LNHDA and CDR2 is SQIVND (reference sequence). The CDR3 DNA sequence: TGTGCCAGCTCTTCGGGACTAGCGGGGCGCTTATCCAATGAGCAGTTCTTC. Its translation is CASSSGLAGRLSNEQFF.

The J gene is TRBJ2-3, the V gene TRBV7-2; 7 bases are a match to TRBD2. CDR1 is SGHTA, CDR2 FQGNSA, per germline. This CDR3 has 15 amino acids. Trimming cost V 8 bases and J 2 bases; bases outside gene matches: 10. The CDR3 is CASGGGRGITDTQYF. The DNA for the CDR3 is TGTGCCAGCGGCGGCGGGCGGGGGATCACAGATACGCAGTATTTT. Drawing the rest from reference TRBV7-2 and TRBJ2-3, the complete variable domain is GAGVSQSPSNKVTEKGKDVELRCDPISGHTALYWYRQSLGQGLEFLIYFQGNSAPDKSGLPSDRFSAERTGGSVSTLTIQRTQQEDSAVYLCASGGGRGITDTQYFGPGTRLTVL.

This clone was counted only a few times. This CDR3 reads CASTPDGGRHQPQHF. CDR3 nucleotide sequence: TGTGCCAGTACCCCGGACGGGGGACGACATCAGCCCCAGCATTTT. This sequence joins TRBV19 and TRBJ1-5, with D tentatively TRBD1 (5 bases). This CDR3 contains 15 residues. V was trimmed by 7 bases and J by 5 bases, leaving 18 bases between them. The germline V gene has CDR1 LNHDA and CDR2 SQIVND (reference sequence).

This clone was picked up a small number of times. The chain links TRBV21-1 to TRBJ1-6; TRBD1 reflects the table's D call only, with no check against the DNA. TRBV21-1 is shown as a pseudogene. The CDR3 is made up of 13 amino acids. CDR3 loop: CASSPRQNSPLHF. The CDR3 DNA reads TGTGCCAGCAGCCCCCGACAGAATTCACCCCTCCACTTT.